One T cell receptor (beta chain) is described in this entry. Measured with immunoSEQ multiplex PCR; TCRdb has only the in-frame clones, and not every one. The sample consists of more than 300,000 clones, around 86% of them appearing once. Seattle's cohort entered during active infection and was followed longitudinally. The sample originates from a study of blood T cell repertoires in COVID-19. The material sequenced was peripheral blood. The clonotype was recovered from a woman aged 45-65 years with COVID-19, enrolled during active disease.

CDR3 protein: CASSQQPGTQYF. CDR3 nucleotide sequence: TGTGCCAGCAGCCAACAACCAGGGACCCAGTACTTC. The gene calls are TRBV3-1 (or the pseudogene TRBV3-2) and TRBJ2-5; D remains unclear. Trimming took 2 bases from V and 7 from J, leaving 8 bases between them. In germline, CDR1 is LGHDT, CDR2 YNNKEL (reference sequence). This CDR3 has 12 amino acids.